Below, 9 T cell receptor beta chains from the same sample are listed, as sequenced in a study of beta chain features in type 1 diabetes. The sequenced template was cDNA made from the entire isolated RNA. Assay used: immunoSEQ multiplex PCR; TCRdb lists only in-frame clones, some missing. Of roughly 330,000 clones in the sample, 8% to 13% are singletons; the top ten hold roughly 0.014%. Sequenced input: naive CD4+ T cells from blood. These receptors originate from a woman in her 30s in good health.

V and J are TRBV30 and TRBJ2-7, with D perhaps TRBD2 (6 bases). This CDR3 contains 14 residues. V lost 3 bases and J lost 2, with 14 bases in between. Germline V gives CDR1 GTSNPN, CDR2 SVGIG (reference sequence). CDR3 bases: TGTGCCTGGAGGGCGATAGCGGACACCTACGAGCAGTACTTC. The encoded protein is CAWRAIADTYEQYF.

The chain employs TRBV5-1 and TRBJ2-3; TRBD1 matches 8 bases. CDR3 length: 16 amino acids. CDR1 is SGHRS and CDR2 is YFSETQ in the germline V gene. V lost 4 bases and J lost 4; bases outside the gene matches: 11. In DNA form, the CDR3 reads TGCGCCAGCAGCCCTGGTACCGGACAGGGAGCAGATACGCAGTATTTT. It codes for CASSPGTGQGADTQYF.

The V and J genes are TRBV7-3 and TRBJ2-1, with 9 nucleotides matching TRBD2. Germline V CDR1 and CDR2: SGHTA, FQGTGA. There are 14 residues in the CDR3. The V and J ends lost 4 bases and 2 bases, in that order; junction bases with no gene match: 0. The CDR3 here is CASSSSGAYNEQFF. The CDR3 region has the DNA TGTGCCAGCAGCTCTAGCGGGGCCTACAATGAGCAGTTCTTC.

The CDR3 protein is CASSLQGQNYGYTF. CDR3 coding DNA: TGTGCCAGCAGCTTACAGGGACAGAACTATGGCTACACCTTC. The chain uses TRBV7-9 and TRBJ1-2; 7 bases are a match to TRBD1. Trimming cost V 2 bases and J 2 bases; bases outside gene matches: 2. Germline V CDR1 and CDR2: SEHNR, FQNEAQ (reference sequence). This CDR3 comprises 14 residues.

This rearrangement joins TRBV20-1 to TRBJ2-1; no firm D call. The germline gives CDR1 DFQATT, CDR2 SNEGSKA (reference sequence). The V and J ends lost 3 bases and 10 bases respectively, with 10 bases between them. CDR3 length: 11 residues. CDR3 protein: CSARGDAEQFF. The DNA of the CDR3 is TGCAGTGCTAGGGGCGACGCGGAGCAGTTCTTC.

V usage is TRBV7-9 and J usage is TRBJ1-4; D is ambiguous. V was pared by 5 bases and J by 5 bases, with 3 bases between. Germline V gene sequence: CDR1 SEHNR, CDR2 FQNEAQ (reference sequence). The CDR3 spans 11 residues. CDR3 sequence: CASSLNEKLFF. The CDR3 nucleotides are TGTGCCAGCAGCCTCAATGAAAAACTGTTTTTT.

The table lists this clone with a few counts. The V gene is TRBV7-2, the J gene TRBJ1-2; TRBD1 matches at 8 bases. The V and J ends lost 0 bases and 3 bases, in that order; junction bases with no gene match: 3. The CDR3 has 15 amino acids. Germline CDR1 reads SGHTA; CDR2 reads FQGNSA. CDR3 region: CASSLARQGHYGYTF. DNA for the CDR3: TGTGCCAGCAGCTTAGCGCGACAGGGGCACTATGGCTACACCTTC.

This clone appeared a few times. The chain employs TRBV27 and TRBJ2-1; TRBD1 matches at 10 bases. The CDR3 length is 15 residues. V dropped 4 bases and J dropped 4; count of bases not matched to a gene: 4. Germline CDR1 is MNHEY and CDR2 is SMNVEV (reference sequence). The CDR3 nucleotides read TGTGCCAGCAGTTCCGGGACAGGGGTATACAATGAGCAGTTCTTC. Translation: CASSSGTGVYNEQFF.

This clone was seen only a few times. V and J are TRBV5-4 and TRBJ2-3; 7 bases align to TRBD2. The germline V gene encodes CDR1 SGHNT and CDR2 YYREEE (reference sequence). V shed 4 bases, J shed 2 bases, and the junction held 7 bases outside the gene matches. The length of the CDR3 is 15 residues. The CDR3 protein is CASSITSASTDTQYF. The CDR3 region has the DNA TGTGCCAGCAGCATTACTAGCGCCTCCACAGATACGCAGTATTTT.